This T cell receptor (beta chain) was observed in a study of lymphopenia after photon versus proton radiotherapy. Profiled with immunoSEQ multiplex PCR; TCRdb holds only in-frame clones, not every one. The table lists 15,000 to 20,000 clones, 75% to 90% of them singletons. This material consisted of peripheral blood, taken from a patient treated with proton-based radiotherapy. This receptor was taken from a woman aged 60-75 years with cholangiocarcinoma. Some clones in this sample may be carry-over from other donors' samples.

The DNA for the CDR3 is TGTGCCAGCACTTCCACAGGTGTGACCTACGAGCAGTACTTC. It translates to CASTSTGVTYEQYF. V and J are TRBV7-9 and TRBJ2-7; possible D gene TRBD1, 5 bases. Trimming cost V 7 bases and J 2 bases, with 15 bases left between them. This CDR3 is built from 14 residues. Per germline, CDR1 SEHNR and CDR2 FQNEAQ (reference sequence).